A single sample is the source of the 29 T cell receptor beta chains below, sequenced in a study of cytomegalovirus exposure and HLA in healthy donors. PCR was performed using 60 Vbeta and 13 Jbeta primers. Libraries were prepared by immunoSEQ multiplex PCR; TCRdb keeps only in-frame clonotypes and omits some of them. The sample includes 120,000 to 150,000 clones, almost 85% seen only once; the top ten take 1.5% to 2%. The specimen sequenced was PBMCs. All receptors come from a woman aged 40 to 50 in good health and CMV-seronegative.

As DNA, the CDR3 is TGTGCCAGCAGCCGACAGGGGGCGGGGGGTGAGACCCAGTACTTC. Residues: CASSRQGAGGETQYF. The V and J genes are TRBV7-2 and TRBJ2-5; 10 nucleotides align to TRBD1. The CDR3 has 15 residues. Germline-derived CDR1 and CDR2 are SGHTA and FQGNSA. With 5 bases clipped from V and 5 bases from J, the junction kept 8 bases outside the gene matches.

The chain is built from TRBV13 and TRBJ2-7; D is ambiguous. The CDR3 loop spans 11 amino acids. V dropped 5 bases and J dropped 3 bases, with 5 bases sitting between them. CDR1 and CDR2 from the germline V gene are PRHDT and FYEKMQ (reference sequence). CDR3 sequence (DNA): TGTGCCAGCAGCGCCTACTACGAGCAGTACTTC. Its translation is CASSAYYEQYF.

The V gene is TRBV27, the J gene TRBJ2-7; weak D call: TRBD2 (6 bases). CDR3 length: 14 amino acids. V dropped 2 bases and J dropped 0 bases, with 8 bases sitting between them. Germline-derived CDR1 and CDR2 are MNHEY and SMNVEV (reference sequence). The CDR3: CASSLGGSSYEQYF. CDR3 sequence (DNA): TGTGCCAGCAGTTTAGGGGGGAGCTCCTACGAGCAGTACTTC.

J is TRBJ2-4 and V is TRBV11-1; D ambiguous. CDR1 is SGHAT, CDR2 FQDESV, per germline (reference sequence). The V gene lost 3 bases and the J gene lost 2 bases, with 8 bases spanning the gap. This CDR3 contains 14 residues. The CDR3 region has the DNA TGTGCCAGCAGCTTGTCTCACACCAAAAACATTCAGTACTTC. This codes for CASSLSHTKNIQYF.

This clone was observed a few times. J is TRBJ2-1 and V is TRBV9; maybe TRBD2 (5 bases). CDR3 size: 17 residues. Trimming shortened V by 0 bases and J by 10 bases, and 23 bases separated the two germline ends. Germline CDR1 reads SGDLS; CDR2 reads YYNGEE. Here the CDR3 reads CASSVVVRGTMNPEQFF. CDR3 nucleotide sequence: TGTGCCAGCAGCGTAGTTGTTCGGGGTACAATGAATCCGGAGCAGTTCTTC.

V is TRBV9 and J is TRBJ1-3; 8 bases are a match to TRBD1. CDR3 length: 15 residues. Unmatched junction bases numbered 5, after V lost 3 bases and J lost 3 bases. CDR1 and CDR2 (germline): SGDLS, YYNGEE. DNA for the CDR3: TGTGCCAGCAGCGCGACAGGGGCTGGTGGAAACACCATATATTTT. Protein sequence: CASSATGAGGNTIYF.

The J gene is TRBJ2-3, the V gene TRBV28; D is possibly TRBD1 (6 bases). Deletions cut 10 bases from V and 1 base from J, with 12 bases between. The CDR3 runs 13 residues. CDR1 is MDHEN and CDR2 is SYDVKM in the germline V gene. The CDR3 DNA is TGTGCCACATACCGGACAGGCACAGATACGCAGTATTTT. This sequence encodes CATYRTGTDTQYF.

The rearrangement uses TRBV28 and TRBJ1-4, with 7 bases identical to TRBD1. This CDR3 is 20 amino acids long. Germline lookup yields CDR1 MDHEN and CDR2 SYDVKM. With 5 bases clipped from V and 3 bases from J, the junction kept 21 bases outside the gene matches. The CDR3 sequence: CASSLPWDRDAIVANEKLFF. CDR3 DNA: TGTGCCAGCAGTCTCCCCTGGGACAGAGACGCAATAGTGGCTAATGAAAAACTGTTTTTT.

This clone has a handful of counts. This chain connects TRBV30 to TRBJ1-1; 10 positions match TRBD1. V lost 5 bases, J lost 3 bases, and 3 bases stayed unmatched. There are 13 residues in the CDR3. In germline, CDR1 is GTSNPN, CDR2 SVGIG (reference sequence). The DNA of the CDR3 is TGTGCCTGGGGGACAGGGGAGGACACTGAAGCTTTCTTT. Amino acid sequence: CAWGTGEDTEAFF.

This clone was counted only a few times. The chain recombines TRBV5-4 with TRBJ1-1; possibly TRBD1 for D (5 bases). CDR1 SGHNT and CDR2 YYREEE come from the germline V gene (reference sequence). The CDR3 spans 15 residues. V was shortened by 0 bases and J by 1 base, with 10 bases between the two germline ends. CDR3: CASSLAQGKNTEAFF. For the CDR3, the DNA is TGTGCCAGCAGCTTGGCCCAGGGCAAGAACACTGAAGCTTTCTTT.

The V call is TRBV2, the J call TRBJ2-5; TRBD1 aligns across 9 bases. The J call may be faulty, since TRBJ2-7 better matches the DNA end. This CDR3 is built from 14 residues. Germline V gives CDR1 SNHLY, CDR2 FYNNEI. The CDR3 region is CASRDRGLGNEQYF. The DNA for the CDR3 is TGTGCCAGCAGAGACAGGGGGTTGGGCAACGAGCAGTACTTC.

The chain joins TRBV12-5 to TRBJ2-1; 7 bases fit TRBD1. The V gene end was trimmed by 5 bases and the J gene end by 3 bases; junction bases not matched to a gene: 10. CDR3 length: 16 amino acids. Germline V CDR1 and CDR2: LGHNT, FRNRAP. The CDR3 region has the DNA TGTGCTAGTGGTACCGGACCGGGACAGAACTACAATGAGCAGTTCTTC. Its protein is CASGTGPGQNYNEQFF.

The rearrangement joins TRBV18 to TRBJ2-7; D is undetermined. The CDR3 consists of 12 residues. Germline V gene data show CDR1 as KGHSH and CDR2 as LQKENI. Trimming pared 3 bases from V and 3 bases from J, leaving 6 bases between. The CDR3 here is CASSPAFYEQYF. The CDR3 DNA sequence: TGTGCCAGCTCACCCGCGTTCTACGAGCAGTACTTC.

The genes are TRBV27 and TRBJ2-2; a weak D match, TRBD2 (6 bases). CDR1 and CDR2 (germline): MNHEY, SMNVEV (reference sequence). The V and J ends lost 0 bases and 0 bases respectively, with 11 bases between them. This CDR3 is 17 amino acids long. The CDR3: CASSLSGTPTNTGELFF. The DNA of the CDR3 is TGTGCCAGCAGTTTATCAGGGACTCCCACGAACACCGGGGAGCTGTTTTTT.

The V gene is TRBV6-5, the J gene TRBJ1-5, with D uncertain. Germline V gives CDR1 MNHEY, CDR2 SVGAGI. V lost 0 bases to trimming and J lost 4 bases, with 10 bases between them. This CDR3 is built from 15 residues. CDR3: CASSYSNIPNQPQHF. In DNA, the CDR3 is TGTGCCAGCAGTTACTCGAACATTCCTAATCAGCCCCAGCATTTT.

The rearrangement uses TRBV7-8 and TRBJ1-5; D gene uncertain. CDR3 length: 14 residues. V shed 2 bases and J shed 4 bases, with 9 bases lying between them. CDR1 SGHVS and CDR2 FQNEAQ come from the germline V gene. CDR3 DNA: TGTGCCAGCAGCTTATCCAGCGAGAATCAGCCCCAGCATTTT. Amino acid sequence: CASSLSSENQPQHF. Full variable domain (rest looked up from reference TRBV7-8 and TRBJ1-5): GAGVSQSPRYKVAKRGQDVALRCDPISGHVSLFWYQQALGQGPEFLTYFQNEAQLDKSGLPSDRFFAERPEGSVSTLKIQRTQQEDSAVYLCASSLSSENQPQHFGDGTRLSIL.

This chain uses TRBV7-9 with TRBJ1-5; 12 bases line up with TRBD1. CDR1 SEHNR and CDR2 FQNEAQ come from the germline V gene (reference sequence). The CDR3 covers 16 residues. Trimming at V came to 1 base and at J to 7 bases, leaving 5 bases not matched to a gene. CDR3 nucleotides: TGTGCCAGCAGCTTAGGGGGACAGGGGGCCCGACAGCCCCAGCATTTT. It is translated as CASSLGGQGARQPQHF.

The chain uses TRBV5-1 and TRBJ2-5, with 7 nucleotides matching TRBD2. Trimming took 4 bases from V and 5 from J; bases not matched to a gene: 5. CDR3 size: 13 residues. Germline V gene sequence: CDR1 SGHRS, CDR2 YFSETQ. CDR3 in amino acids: CASSHGEGETQYF. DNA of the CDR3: TGCGCCAGCAGCCATGGGGAGGGGGAGACCCAGTACTTC.

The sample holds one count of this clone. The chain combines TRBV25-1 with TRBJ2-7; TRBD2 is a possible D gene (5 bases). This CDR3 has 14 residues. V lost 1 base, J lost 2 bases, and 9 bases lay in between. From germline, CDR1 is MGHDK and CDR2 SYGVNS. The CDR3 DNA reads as TGTGCCAGCAGTGAATCGAAAGCGGCCTACGAGCAGTACTTC. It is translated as CASSESKAAYEQYF.

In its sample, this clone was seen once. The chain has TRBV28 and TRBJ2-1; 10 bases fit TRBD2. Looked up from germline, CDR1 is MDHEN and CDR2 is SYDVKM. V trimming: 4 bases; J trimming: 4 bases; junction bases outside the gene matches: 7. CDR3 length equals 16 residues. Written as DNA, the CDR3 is TGTGCCAGCAGTTCCCGGCTAGCGGGAGCGTACAATGAGCAGTTCTTC. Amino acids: CASSSRLAGAYNEQFF.

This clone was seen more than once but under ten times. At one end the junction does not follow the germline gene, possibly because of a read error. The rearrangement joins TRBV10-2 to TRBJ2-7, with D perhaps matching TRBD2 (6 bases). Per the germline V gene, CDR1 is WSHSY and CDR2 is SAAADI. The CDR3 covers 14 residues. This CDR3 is CASAERVQAPRGNF. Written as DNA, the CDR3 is TGCGCCAGCGCTGAGCGGGTCCAGGCTCCGCGTGGGAACTTC.

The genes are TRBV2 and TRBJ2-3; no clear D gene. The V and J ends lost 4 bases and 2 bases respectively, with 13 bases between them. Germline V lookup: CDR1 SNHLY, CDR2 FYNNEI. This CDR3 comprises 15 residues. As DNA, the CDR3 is TGTGCCAGCAGTGGTCGGCGGCCATTCACAGATACGCAGTATTTT. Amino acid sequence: CASSGRRPFTDTQYF.

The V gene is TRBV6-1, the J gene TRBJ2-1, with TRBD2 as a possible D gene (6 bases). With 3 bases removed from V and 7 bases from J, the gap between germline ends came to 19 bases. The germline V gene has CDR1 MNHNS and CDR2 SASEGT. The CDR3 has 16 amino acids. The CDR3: CASSETGEGRSNEQFF. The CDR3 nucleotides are TGTGCCAGCAGTGAGACGGGAGAGGGACGGAGTAATGAGCAGTTCTTC.

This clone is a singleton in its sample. CDR3 DNA sequence: TGTGCCAGCAGTTTAAGGCCCGGGAATTTTTACGAGCAGTACTTC. This encodes CASSLRPGNFYEQYF. The V and J genes are TRBV27 and TRBJ2-5; weak D call: TRBD2 (5 bases). The end of the DNA is better explained by TRBJ2-7, so the J call may be wrong. The CDR3 has 15 residues. CDR1 is MNHEY, CDR2 SMNVEV, per germline (reference sequence).

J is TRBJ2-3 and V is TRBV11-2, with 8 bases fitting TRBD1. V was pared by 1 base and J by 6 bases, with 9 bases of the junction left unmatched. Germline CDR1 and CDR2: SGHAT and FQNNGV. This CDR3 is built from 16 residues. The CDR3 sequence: CASSLGFRGLGDTQYF. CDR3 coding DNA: TGTGCCAGCAGCTTAGGGTTCAGGGGGCTAGGGGATACGCAGTATTTT.

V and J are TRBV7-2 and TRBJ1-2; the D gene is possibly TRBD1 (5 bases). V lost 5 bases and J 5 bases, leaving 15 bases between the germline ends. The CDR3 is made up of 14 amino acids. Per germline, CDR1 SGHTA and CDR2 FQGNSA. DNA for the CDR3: TGTGCCAGCAGCCTTTGGACGGACACTTATGGCTACACCTTC. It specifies CASSLWTDTYGYTF.

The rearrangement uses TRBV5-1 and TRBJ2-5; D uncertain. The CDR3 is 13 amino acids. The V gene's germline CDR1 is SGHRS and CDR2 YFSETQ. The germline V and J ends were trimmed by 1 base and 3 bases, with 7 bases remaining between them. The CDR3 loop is CASSLTEKETQYF. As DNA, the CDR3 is TGCGCCAGCAGCTTGACAGAAAAAGAGACCCAGTACTTC.

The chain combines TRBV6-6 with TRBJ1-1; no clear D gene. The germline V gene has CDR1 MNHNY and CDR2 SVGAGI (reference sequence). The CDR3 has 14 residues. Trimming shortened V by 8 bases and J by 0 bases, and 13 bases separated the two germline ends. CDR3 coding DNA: TGTGCCAGCTCCGAACCTACGATGAACACTGAAGCTTTCTTT. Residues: CASSEPTMNTEAFF.

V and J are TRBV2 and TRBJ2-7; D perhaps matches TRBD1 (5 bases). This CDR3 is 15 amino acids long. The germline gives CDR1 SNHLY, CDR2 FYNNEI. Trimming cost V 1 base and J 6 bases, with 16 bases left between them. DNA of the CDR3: TGTGCCAGCAGTGAAGTGGGCAGGGTACTAAGCGAGCAGTACTTC. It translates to CASSEVGRVLSEQYF.